This T cell receptor (beta chain) was retrieved from a study of CD8+ T cells in alopecia areata. Study-level points and caveats: More clonal than normal scalp was lesional scalp, particularly alopecia totalis/universalis. Resident alphabeta T-cell populations of normal skin are likewise subject to sequencing in scalp samples.

For this clone: Its antigen is undetermined.

CDR1 LGHNA and CDR2 YNFKEQ come from the germline V gene. V dropped 2 bases and J dropped 3 bases, with 14 bases sitting between them. CDR3 length: 15 amino acids. Once RNA had been extracted, it was reverse transcribed into cDNA to act as the sequencing template. TCRdb's table, derived via immunoSEQ multiplex PCR, lists solely in-frame clones and lacks some. Found here are more than 85,000 clones, over 40% of them singletons; the top ten hold 0.79%. This receptor was identified in a human donor with alopecia areata. The sample taken for sequencing was CD4+ T cells sorted from blood. The chain uses TRBV4-2 and TRBJ2-7; D is tentatively TRBD1 or TRBD2 (5 bases each). CDR3 sequence: CASSQQPGPNYEQYF. In DNA form, the CDR3 reads TGTGCCAGCAGCCAACAACCGGGACCGAACTACGAGCAGTACTTC.